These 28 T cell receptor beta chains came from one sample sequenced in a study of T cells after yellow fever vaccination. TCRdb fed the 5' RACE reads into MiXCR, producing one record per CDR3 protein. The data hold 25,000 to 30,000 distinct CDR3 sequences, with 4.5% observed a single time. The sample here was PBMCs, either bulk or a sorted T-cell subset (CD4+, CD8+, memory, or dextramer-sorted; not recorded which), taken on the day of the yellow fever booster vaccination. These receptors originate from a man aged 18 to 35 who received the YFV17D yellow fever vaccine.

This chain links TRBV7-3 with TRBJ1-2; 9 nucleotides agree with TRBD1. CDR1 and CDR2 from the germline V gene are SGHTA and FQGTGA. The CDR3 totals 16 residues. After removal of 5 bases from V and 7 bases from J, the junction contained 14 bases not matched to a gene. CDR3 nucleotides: TGTGCCAGCAGCGCCCCATATGGACAGGGGATCAGTGGCTACACCTTC. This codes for CASSAPYGQGISGYTF. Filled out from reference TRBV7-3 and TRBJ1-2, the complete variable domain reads GAGVSQTPSNKVTEKGKYVELRCDPISGHTALYWYRQSLGQGPEFLIYFQGTGAADDSGLPNDRFFAVRPEGSVSTLKIQRTERGDSAVYLCASSAPYGQGISGYTFGSGTRLTVV.

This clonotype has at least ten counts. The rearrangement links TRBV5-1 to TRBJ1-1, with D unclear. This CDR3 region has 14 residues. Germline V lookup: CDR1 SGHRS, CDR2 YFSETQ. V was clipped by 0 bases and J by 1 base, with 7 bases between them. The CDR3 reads CASSLEPTNTEAFF. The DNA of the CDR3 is TGCGCCAGCAGCTTGGAACCGACGAACACTGAAGCTTTCTTT.

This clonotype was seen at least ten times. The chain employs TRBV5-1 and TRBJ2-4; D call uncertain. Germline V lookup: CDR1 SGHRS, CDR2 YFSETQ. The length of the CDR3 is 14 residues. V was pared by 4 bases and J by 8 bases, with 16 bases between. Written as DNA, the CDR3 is TGCGCCAGCAGCCCTGCGGACGGAAGGGACATTCAGTACTTC. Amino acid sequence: CASSPADGRDIQYF.

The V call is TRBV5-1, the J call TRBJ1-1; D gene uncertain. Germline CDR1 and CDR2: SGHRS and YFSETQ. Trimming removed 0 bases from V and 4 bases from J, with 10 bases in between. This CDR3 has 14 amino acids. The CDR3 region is CASSLGEGSTEAFF. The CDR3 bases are TGCGCCAGCAGCTTGGGTGAAGGGAGCACTGAAGCTTTCTTT.

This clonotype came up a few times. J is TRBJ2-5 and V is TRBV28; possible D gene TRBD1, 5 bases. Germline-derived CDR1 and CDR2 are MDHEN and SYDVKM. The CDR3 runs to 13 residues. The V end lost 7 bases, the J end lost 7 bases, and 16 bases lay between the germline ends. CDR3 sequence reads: CASKKVGQGTQYF. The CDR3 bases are TGTGCCAGCAAGAAAGTCGGCCAGGGGACCCAGTACTTC.

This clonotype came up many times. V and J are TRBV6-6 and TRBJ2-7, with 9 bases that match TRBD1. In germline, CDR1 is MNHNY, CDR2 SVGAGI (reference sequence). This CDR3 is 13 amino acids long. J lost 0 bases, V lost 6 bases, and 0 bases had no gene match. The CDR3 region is CASRGQGSYEQYF. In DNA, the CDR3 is TGTGCCAGCAGGGGACAGGGCTCCTACGAGCAGTACTTC.

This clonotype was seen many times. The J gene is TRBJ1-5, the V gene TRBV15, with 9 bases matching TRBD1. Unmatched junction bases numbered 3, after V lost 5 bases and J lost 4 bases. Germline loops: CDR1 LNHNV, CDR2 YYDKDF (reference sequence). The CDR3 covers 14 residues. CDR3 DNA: TGTGCCACCAGCGGGACAGGGACAAATCAGCCCCAGCATTTT. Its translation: CATSGTGTNQPQHF.

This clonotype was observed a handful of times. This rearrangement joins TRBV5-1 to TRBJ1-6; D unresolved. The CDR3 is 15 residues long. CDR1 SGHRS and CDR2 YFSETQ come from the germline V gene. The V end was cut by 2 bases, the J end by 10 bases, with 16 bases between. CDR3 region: CASSLTVGIRSPLHF. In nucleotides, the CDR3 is TGCGCCAGCAGCTTAACAGTCGGGATTCGGTCACCCCTCCACTTT.

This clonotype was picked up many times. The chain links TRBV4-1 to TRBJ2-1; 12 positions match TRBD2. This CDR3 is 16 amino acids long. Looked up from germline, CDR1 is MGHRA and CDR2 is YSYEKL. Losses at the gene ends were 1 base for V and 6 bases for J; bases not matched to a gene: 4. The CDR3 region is CASSQVLAGGRNEQFF. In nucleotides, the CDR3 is TGCGCCAGCAGCCAAGTTCTAGCGGGGGGGCGCAATGAGCAGTTCTTC.

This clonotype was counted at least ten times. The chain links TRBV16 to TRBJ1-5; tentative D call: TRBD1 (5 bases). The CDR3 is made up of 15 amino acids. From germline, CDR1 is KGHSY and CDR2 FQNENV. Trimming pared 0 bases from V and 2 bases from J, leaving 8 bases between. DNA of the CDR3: TGTGCCAGCAGCCAATCGGGCAGGGGCAATCAGCCCCAGCATTTT. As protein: CASSQSGRGNQPQHF.

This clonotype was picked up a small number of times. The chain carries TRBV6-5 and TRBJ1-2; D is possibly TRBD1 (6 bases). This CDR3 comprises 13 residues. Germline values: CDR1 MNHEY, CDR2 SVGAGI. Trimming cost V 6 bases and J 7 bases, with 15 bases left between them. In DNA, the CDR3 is TGTGCCAGCAGCTCCAACAGGGTTACTGGCTACACCTTC. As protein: CASSSNRVTGYTF.

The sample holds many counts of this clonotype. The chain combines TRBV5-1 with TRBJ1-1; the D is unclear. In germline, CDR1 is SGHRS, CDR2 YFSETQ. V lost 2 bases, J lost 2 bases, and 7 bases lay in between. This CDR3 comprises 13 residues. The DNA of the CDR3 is TGCGCCAGCAGCTTCGGCAGTAACACTGAAGCTTTCTTT. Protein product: CASSFGSNTEAFF.

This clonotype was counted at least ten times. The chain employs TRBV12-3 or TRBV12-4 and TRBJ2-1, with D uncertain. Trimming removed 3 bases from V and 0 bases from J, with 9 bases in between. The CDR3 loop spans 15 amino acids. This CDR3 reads CASSFFVASYNEQFF. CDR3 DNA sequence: TGTGCCAGCAGTTTTTTTGTAGCCTCCTACAATGAGCAGTTCTTC.

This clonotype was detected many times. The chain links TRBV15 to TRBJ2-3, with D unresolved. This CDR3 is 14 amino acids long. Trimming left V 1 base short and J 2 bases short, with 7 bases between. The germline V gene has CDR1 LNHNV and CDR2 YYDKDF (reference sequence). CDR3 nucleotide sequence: TGTGCCACCAGCAGAGCGGTGACCACAGATACGCAGTATTTT. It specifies CATSRAVTTDTQYF. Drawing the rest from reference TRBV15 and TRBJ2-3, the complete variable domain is DAMVIQNPRYQVTQFGKPVTLSCSQTLNHNVMYWYQQKSSQAPKLLFHYYDKDFNNEADTPDNFQSRRPNTSFCFLDIRSPGLGDTAMYLCATSRAVTTDTQYFGPGTRLTVL.

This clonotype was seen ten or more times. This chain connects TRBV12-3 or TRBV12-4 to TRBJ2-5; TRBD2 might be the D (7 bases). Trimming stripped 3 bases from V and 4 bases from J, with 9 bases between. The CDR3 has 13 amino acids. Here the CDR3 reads CASSFGGAETQYF. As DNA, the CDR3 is TGTGCCAGCAGTTTTGGGGGGGCAGAGACCCAGTACTTC.

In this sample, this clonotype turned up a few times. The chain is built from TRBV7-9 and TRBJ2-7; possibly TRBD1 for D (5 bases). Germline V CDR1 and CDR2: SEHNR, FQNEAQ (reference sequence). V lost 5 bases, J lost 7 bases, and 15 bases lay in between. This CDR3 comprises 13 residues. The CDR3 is CASSRRGATEQYV. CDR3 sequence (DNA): TGTGCCAGCAGCCGACGTGGGGCGACAGAGCAGTACGTC.

The CDR3 DNA sequence: TGTGCCAGCAGCTTATGGGCAGGGATAGGCAATCAGCCCCAGCATTTT. Its translation: CASSLWAGIGNQPQHF. This rearrangement joins TRBV5-8 to TRBJ1-5; tentative D call: TRBD1 (5 bases). Germline-derived CDR1 and CDR2 are SGHTS and YDEGEE. Trimming left V 2 bases short and J 2 bases short, with 14 bases between. CDR3 length equals 16 residues. Combining the CDR3 with reference TRBV5-8 and TRBJ1-5 gives the whole variable domain EAGVTQSPTHLIKTRGQQATLRCSPISGHTSVYWYQQALGLGLQFLLWYDEGEERNRGNFPPRFSGRQFPNYSSELNVNALELEDSALYLCASSLWAGIGNQPQHFGDGTRLSIL.

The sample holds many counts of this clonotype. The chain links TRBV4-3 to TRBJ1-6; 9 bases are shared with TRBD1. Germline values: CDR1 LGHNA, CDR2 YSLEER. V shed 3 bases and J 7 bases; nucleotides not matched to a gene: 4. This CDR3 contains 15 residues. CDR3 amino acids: CASSHYGQGNSPLHF. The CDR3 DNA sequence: TGCGCCAGCAGCCATTACGGACAGGGGAATTCACCCCTCCACTTT.

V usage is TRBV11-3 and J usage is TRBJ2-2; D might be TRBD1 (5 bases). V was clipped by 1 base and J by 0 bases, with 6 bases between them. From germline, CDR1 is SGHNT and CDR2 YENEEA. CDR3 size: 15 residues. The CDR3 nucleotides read TGTGCCAGCAGCTTAGGGGGCACGAACACCGGGGAGCTGTTTTTT. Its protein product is CASSLGGTNTGELFF.

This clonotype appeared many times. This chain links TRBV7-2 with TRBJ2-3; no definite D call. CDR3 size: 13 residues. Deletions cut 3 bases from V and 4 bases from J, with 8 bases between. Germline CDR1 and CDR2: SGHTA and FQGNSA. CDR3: CASSFARADTQYF. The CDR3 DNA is TGTGCCAGCAGCTTTGCTAGGGCAGATACGCAGTATTTT.

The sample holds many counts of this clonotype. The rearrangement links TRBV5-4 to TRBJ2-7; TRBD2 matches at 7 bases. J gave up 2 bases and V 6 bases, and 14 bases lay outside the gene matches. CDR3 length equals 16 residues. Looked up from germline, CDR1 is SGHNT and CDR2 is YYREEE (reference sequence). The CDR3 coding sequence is TGTGCCAGCACCCCGGGTGGAAGCGGGGAACCCTACGAGCAGTACTTC. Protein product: CASTPGGSGEPYEQYF.

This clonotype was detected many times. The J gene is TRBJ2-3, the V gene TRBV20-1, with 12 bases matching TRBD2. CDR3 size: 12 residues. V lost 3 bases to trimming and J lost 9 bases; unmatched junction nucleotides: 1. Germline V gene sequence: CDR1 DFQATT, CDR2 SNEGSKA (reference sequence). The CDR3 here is CSARGLAGTQYF. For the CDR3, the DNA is TGCAGTGCTAGGGGACTAGCGGGCACGCAGTATTTT.

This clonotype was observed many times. CDR3 sequence: CSARSDRGYEQYF. As DNA, the CDR3 is TGCAGTGCACGGTCGGACAGGGGCTACGAGCAGTACTTC. V usage is TRBV20-1 and J usage is TRBJ2-7, with 9 nucleotides matching TRBD1. This CDR3 has 13 amino acids. Germline lookup yields CDR1 DFQATT and CDR2 SNEGSKA (reference sequence). V lost 6 bases and J lost 3; bases outside the gene matches: 6.

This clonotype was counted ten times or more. The CDR3 here is CASSSDTGTAIGELFF. CDR3 sequence (DNA): TGTGCCAGCAGCTCCGACACCGGGACGGCTATCGGGGAGCTGTTTTTT. The rearrangement joins TRBV11-1 to TRBJ2-2; D may correspond to TRBD1 or TRBD2 (5 bases each). V was clipped by 4 bases and J by 7 bases, with 19 bases between them. The germline V gene has CDR1 SGHAT and CDR2 FQDESV (reference sequence). The CDR3 spans 16 residues.

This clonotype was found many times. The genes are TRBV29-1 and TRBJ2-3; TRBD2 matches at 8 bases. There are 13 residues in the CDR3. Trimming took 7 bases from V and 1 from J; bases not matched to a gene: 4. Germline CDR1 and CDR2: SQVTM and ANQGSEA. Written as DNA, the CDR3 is TGCAGCGCCTCAGCGGGGGGCACAGATACGCAGTATTTT. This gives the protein CSASAGGTDTQYF.

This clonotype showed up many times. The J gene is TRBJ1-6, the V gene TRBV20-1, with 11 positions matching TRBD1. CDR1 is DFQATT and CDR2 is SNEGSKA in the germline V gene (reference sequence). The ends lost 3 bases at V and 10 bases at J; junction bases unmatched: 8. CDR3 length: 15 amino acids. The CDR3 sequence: CSASWTGGRESPLHF. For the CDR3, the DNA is TGCAGTGCTAGTTGGACAGGGGGCCGAGAATCACCCCTCCACTTT.

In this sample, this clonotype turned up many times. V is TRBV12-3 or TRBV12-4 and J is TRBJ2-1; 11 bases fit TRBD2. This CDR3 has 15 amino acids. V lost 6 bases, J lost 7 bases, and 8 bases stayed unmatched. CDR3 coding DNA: TGTGCCAGCAGACCGACTAGCGGGGACTCGAATGAGCAGTTCTTC. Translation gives CASRPTSGDSNEQFF.

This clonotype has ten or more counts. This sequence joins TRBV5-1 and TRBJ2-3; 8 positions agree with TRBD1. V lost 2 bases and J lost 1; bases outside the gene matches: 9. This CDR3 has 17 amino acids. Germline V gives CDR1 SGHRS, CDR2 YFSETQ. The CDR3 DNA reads TGCGCCAGCAGCTTCCTGCGGACAGGGTCGGGCACAGATACGCAGTATTTT. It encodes CASSFLRTGSGTDTQYF.